Presented here are 11 T cell receptor beta chains from one specimen sequenced in a study of lymphopenia after photon versus proton radiotherapy. Profiled with immunoSEQ multiplex PCR; TCRdb holds only in-frame clones, not every one. The sample includes fewer than 70,000 clones, approximately 87% of them seen just once. Here the sequenced sample was peripheral blood, taken from a patient treated with proton-based radiotherapy. The origin of the receptors is a man older than 75 with esophageal cancer.

The chain joins TRBV10-3 to TRBJ2-4; D perhaps matches TRBD1 (7 bases). Germline V CDR1 and CDR2: ENHRY, SYGVKD. The CDR3 contains 14 residues. V gave up 10 bases and J gave up 0 bases, with 13 bases separating them. In nucleotides, the CDR3 is TGTGCCACCGCGGGACAGCGAGCCAAAAACATTCAGTACTTC. It encodes CATAGQRAKNIQYF.

This chain uses TRBV7-9 with TRBJ1-4; D gene unclear. From germline, CDR1 is SEHNR and CDR2 FQNEAQ (reference sequence). The CDR3 is made up of 17 amino acids. The ends were cut back, 5 bases at V and 5 bases at J, with 21 bases in the middle. The CDR3 protein is CASSRGITRHANEKLFF. The CDR3 DNA is TGTGCCAGCAGCCGGGGAATCACAAGACACGCAAATGAAAAACTGTTTTTT.

The chain uses TRBV5-4 and TRBJ2-3; 9 nucleotides line up with TRBD2. After removal of 0 bases from V and 4 bases from J, the junction contained 6 bases not matched to a gene. This CDR3 comprises 16 residues. CDR1 is SGHNT, CDR2 YYREEE, per germline (reference sequence). CDR3 coding DNA: TGTGCCAGCAGCTTGGCCCTCGGCGGGGGGGCAGATACGCAGTATTTT. Amino acid sequence: CASSLALGGGADTQYF.

This clone is medium-sized in the sample. This chain joins TRBV25-1 and TRBJ1-4; D remains ambiguous. V was pared by 2 bases and J by 11 bases, with 15 bases between. The CDR3 sequence is 14 residues long. Germline CDR1 reads MGHDK; CDR2 reads SYGVNS. The chain's CDR3 is CASSESERLGKLFF. The CDR3 DNA reads as TGTGCCAGCAGTGAAAGTGAACGTTTAGGGAAACTGTTTTTT.

The rearrangement links TRBV29-1 to TRBJ2-7; 9 bases fit TRBD1. The CDR3 spans 14 residues. In germline, CDR1 is SQVTM, CDR2 ANQGSEA. V trimming: 3 bases; J trimming: 2 bases; junction bases outside the gene matches: 5. The CDR3 DNA is TGCAGCGTTGAGAGCGGGACAGGGACCTACGAGCAGTACTTC. Amino acids: CSVESGTGTYEQYF.

The chain employs TRBV29-1 and TRBJ1-3; no clear D. The CDR3 is 13 amino acids. Germline CDR1 reads SQVTM; CDR2 reads ANQGSEA. V lost 7 bases and J lost 0, with 10 bases in between. CDR3 amino acids: CSALRNSGNTIYF. CDR3 coding DNA: TGCAGCGCCCTTCGGAACTCTGGAAACACCATATATTTT.

This chain joins TRBV30 and TRBJ1-4; 10 bases agree with TRBD1. There are 14 residues in the CDR3. The germline V gene has CDR1 GTSNPN and CDR2 SVGIG (reference sequence). V lost 1 base to trimming and J lost 8 bases; unmatched junction nucleotides: 4. This CDR3 is CAWSAGQGSEKLFF. Written as DNA, the CDR3 is TGTGCCTGGAGTGCGGGACAGGGGAGCGAAAAACTGTTTTTT. Full variable domain (missing parts from reference TRBV30 and TRBJ1-4): SQTIHQWPATLVQPVGSPLSLECTVEGTSNPNLYWYRQAAGRGLQLLFYSVGIGQISSEVPQNLSASRPQDRQFILSSKKLLLSDSGFYLCAWSAGQGSEKLFFGSGTQLSVL.

This clone was seen a few times. The rearrangement links TRBV9 to TRBJ1-1, with 8 bases identical to TRBD1. This CDR3 has 13 residues. The V segment lost 1 base and the J segment 8 bases; nucleotides outside the gene matches: 4. Germline-derived CDR1 and CDR2 are SGDLS and YYNGEE. CDR3 residues: CASSVQGQGEAFF. In DNA, the CDR3 is TGTGCCAGCAGCGTACAAGGACAGGGCGAAGCTTTCTTT. The full variable domain, in which reference TRBV9 and TRBJ1-1 provide the parts outside the CDR3, is DSGVTQTPKHLITATGQRVTLRCSPRSGDLSVYWYQQSLDQGLQFLIQYYNGEERAKGNILERFSAQQFPDLHSELNLSSLELGDSALYFCASSVQGQGEAFFGQGTRLTVV.

This clone was seen a few times. This chain uses TRBV27 with TRBJ1-4; D uncertain. This CDR3 is 12 amino acids long. CDR1 MNHEY and CDR2 SMNVEV come from the germline V gene (reference sequence). CDR3 DNA sequence: TGTGCTGTGGGCTGGACTAATGAAAAACTGTTTTTT. Amino acid sequence: CAVGWTNEKLFF.

This clone showed up just once. The genes are TRBV30 and TRBJ1-2, with D tentatively TRBD1 (6 bases). CDR1 and CDR2 from the germline V gene are GTSNPN and SVGIG (reference sequence). This CDR3 region has 14 residues. Trimming cost V 0 bases and J 6 bases, with 14 bases left between them. CDR3 DNA: TGTGCCTGGAGTGTACAGGGAGTTTTTGATGGCTACACCTTC. Its protein product is CAWSVQGVFDGYTF.

The chain combines TRBV19 with TRBJ2-1, with 14 bases matching TRBD2. The ends lost 5 bases at V and 5 bases at J; junction bases unmatched: 8. This CDR3 comprises 17 residues. Germline V gene sequence: CDR1 LNHDA, CDR2 SQIVND (reference sequence). CDR3 in DNA: TGTGCCAGTAGTCCTCGACTAGCGGGAGGGCCTGACAATGAGCAGTTCTTC. Residues: CASSPRLAGGPDNEQFF.